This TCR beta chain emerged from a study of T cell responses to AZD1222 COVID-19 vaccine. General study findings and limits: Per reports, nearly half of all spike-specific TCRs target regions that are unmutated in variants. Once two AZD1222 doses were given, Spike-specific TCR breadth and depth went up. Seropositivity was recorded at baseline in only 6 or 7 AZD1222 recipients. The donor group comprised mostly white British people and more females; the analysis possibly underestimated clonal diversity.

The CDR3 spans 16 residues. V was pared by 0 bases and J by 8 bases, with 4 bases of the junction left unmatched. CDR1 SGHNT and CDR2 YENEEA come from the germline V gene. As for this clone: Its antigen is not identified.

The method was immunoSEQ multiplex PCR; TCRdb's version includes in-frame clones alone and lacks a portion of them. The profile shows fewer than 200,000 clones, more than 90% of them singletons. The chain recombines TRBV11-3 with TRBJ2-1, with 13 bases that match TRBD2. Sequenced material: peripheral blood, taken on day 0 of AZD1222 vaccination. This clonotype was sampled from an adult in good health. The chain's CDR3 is CASSLEGTSGTDEQFF. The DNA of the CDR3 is TGTGCCAGCAGCTTAGAAGGGACTAGCGGGACCGATGAGCAGTTCTTC.